The 20 T cell receptor beta chains reported below all come from one sample, sequenced in a study of early T cells in non-severe SARS-CoV-2 infection (dated by TCRdb to 2020 to 2022). Library creation used 5' RACE. For sequencing, a NextSeq 500 was employed. TCRdb reworked the public reads: Q25 trimming with fastp, MiXCR clone assembly, productive beta chains retained. CDR3 protein duplicates are merged, each entry listing the most common genes and DNA. This sample lists fewer than 80,000 distinct CDR3 sequences; about 13% were detected once. 4% to 6% of the sample is in the top ten clones. The source material was whole blood. Receptor source: an adult who was a healthcare worker with PCR-confirmed SARS-CoV-2 infection or an uninfected control (not recorded which).

This clonotype showed up many times. The DNA of the CDR3 is TGTGCCAGCAGTTTAGGGGGGCTGAACACCGGGGAGCTGTTTTTT. It yields the protein CASSLGGLNTGELFF. The chain recombines TRBV12-3 or TRBV12-4 with TRBJ2-2; D possibly corresponds to TRBD1 (6 bases). Trimming took off 1 base at V and 1 base at J, with 7 bases between the two ends. This CDR3 has 15 residues.

There are a few counts of this clonotype. The genes are TRBV29-1 and TRBJ2-5, with unresolved D. V shed 2 bases and J shed 2 bases, with 6 bases lying between them. Germline V gene sequence: CDR1 SQVTM, CDR2 ANQGSEA. The CDR3 spans 12 residues. The DNA for the CDR3 is TGCAGCGTTGAAACACAGCAAGAGACCCAGTACTTC. This codes for CSVETQQETQYF. Based on the CDR3 plus reference TRBV29-1 and TRBJ2-5, the full variable domain is SAVISQKPSRDICQRGTSLTIQCQVDSQVTMMFWYRQQPGQSLTLIATANQGSEATYESGFVIDKFPISRPNLTFSTLTVSNMSPEDSSIYLCSVETQQETQYFGPGTRLLVL.

This chain joins TRBV10-3 and TRBJ2-7; 10 bases map to TRBD2. This CDR3 comprises 15 residues. With V trimmed by 4 bases and J by 6 bases, 9 bases remained unmatched. CDR1 is ENHRY, CDR2 SYGVKD, per germline. This CDR3 reads CAISGLAGARGEQYF. In DNA form, the CDR3 reads TGTGCCATCAGTGGTCTAGCGGGAGCGAGGGGCGAGCAGTACTTC.

The chain has TRBV28 and TRBJ2-7; tentative D call: TRBD1 (6 bases). CDR1 is MDHEN, CDR2 SYDVKM, per germline. V lost 3 bases and J lost 5, with 17 bases in between. CDR3 length: 15 residues. CDR3 in DNA: TGTGCCAGCAGTTTCGGGCAGGGGAACAGGAACGAGCAGTACTTC. It is translated as CASSFGQGNRNEQYF.

The J gene is TRBJ2-2, the V gene TRBV7-3; 7 bases agree with TRBD1. The CDR3 covers 20 residues. The junction had 18 bases not matched to a gene; V was cut back by 5 bases and J by 0 bases. The germline V gene encodes CDR1 SGHTA and CDR2 FQGTGA. Here the CDR3 reads CASSPTFRDRQSANTGELFF. The CDR3 DNA reads TGTGCCAGCAGCCCGACATTTAGGGACAGACAGAGCGCGAACACCGGGGAGCTGTTTTTT.

This clonotype has at least ten counts. The chain joins TRBV29-1 to TRBJ1-1; D gene unclear. This CDR3 spans 10 amino acids. Germline CDR1 SQVTM, CDR2 ANQGSEA. V was shortened by 4 bases and J by 10 bases, with 10 bases between the two germline ends. CDR3 protein: CSVVEIRAFF. As DNA, the CDR3 is TGCAGCGTTGTTGAGATTCGAGCTTTCTTT. The complete variable domain, with remaining parts taken from reference TRBV29-1 and TRBJ1-1, reads SAVISQKPSRDICQRGTSLTIQCQVDSQVTMMFWYRQQPGQSLTLIATANQGSEATYESGFVIDKFPISRPNLTFSTLTVSNMSPEDSSIYLCSVVEIRAFFGQGTRLTVV.

In the case of this clonotype: A single base separates this from a much larger clone, so it may be a read error. The genes are TRBV5-1 and TRBJ2-1; 9 positions agree with TRBD1. In germline, CDR1 is SGHRS, CDR2 YFSETQ. With V trimmed by 4 bases and J by 6 bases, 5 bases remained unmatched. The length of the CDR3 is 14 residues. For the CDR3, the DNA is TGCGCCAGCAGCCAATGGACAGGGGCCAATGAGCAGTTCTTC. Its translation is CASSQWTGANEQFF.

J is TRBJ2-7 and V is TRBV5-1; 13 nucleotides match TRBD2. This CDR3 is 15 amino acids long. CDR1 is SGHRS, CDR2 YFSETQ, per germline. V lost 4 bases to trimming and J lost 7 bases; unmatched junction nucleotides: 8. CDR3 DNA: TGCGCCAGCAGCCCGGGACTAGCGGGGCTTGTTGAGCAGTACTTC. It encodes CASSPGLAGLVEQYF.

This clonotype was observed a few times. The J gene is TRBJ2-4, the V gene TRBV4-1; D is perhaps TRBD2 (6 bases). There are 15 residues in the CDR3. CDR1 is MGHRA, CDR2 YSYEKL, per germline. Trimming pared 2 bases from V and 6 bases from J, leaving 14 bases between. The CDR3 sequence: CASSQSGGFRNIQYF. In DNA, the CDR3 is TGCGCCAGCAGCCAATCCGGAGGGTTTAGAAACATTCAGTACTTC.

The chain recombines TRBV3-1 with TRBJ1-1; tentatively, D is TRBD1 (5 bases). Germline CDR1 LGHDT, CDR2 YNNKEL (reference sequence). The CDR3 is made up of 12 amino acids. The ends were cut back, 0 bases at V and 9 bases at J, with 8 bases in the middle. The DNA for the CDR3 is TGTGCCAGCAGCCAAGACAGGGCTAAAGCTTTCTTT. Translating it yields CASSQDRAKAFF.

V is TRBV5-1 and J is TRBJ2-3; D gene ambiguous. In germline, CDR1 is SGHRS, CDR2 YFSETQ. There are 15 residues in the CDR3. The V and J ends lost 4 bases and 5 bases respectively, with 17 bases between them. The CDR3 bases are TGCGCCAGCAGCACCTCAGGAACCCACGGAGATACGCAGTATTTT. This encodes CASSTSGTHGDTQYF.

The chain recombines TRBV6-2 or TRBV6-3 with TRBJ1-5; the D gene is possibly TRBD1 (5 bases). The CDR3 covers 16 residues. Germline lookup yields CDR1 MNHEY and CDR2 SVGEGT. Trimming left V 8 bases short and J 3 bases short, with 20 bases between. The CDR3 is CASFPAGGINNQPQHF. CDR3 DNA sequence: TGTGCCAGCTTCCCGGCGGGGGGTATCAACAATCAGCCCCAGCATTTT.

In this sample, this clonotype turned up many times. The genes are TRBV6-2 or TRBV6-3 and TRBJ1-1; TRBD1 aligns across 12 bases. The V gene end was trimmed by 0 bases and the J gene end by 5 bases; junction bases not matched to a gene: 7. Germline assignment: CDR1 MNHEY and CDR2 SVGEGT. The CDR3 is 17 residues long. The CDR3 spells CASSYSRGQGAWTEAFF. The CDR3, as DNA: TGTGCCAGCAGTTACTCACGGGGACAGGGGGCTTGGACTGAAGCTTTCTTT.

Note on this clonotype: This could be a read error, since a much larger clone is one nucleotide away. The chain links TRBV4-2 to TRBJ1-1, with D hard to call. CDR3 length: 14 amino acids. The ends were cut back, 8 bases at V and 2 bases at J, with 15 bases in the middle. The germline V gene has CDR1 LGHNA and CDR2 YNFKEQ. CDR3 in amino acids: CASDGNKGNTEAFF. Here the CDR3 DNA reads TGTGCCAGCGACGGCAACAAAGGTAACACTGAAGCTTTCTTT.

The gene calls are TRBV4-1 and TRBJ2-1; TRBD2 agrees at 10 bases. Trimming at V came to 2 bases and at J to 5 bases, leaving 12 bases not matched to a gene. Germline values: CDR1 MGHRA, CDR2 YSYEKL. The CDR3 is made up of 18 amino acids. CDR3 sequence reads: CASSQRGGRTSGDNEQFF. CDR3 nucleotide sequence: TGCGCCAGCAGCCAAAGGGGTGGACGGACTAGCGGAGACAATGAGCAGTTCTTC.

V is TRBV12-3 or TRBV12-4 and J is TRBJ1-1; TRBD1 matches at 10 bases. This CDR3 is 14 amino acids long. J was trimmed by 7 bases and V by 5 bases; bases with no gene match: 7. CDR3 coding DNA: TGTGCCAGCAGTACTAGACAGGGGGCGGTTGAAGCTTTCTTT. It translates to CASSTRQGAVEAFF.

This clonotype appeared many times. The J gene is TRBJ2-1, the V gene TRBV4-3, with 10 bases that match TRBD2. The CDR3 runs to 16 residues. Germline CDR1 and CDR2: LGHNA and YSLEER. V was pared by 0 bases and J by 5 bases, with 4 bases of the junction left unmatched. The CDR3 DNA reads as TGCGCCAGCAGCCAAGACCCAGCGGGGGGGAACAATGAGCAGTTCTTC. The encoded protein is CASSQDPAGGNNEQFF.

At least ten counts were recorded for this clonotype. V and J are TRBV7-9 and TRBJ2-7; either TRBD1 or TRBD2 may supply D (5 bases each). The germline V gene encodes CDR1 SEHNR and CDR2 FQNEAQ (reference sequence). V was pared by 4 bases and J by 5 bases, with 15 bases between. CDR3 length equals 14 residues. CDR3 amino acids: CASSSNLWDDEQYF. DNA of the CDR3: TGTGCCAGCAGCTCCAATTTGTGGGACGACGAGCAGTACTTC.

This clonotype has a handful of counts. The chain combines TRBV7-9 with TRBJ2-7, with 8 bases fitting TRBD2. In germline, CDR1 is SEHNR, CDR2 FQNEAQ (reference sequence). V was pared by 2 bases and J by 0 bases, with 6 bases of the junction left unmatched. The CDR3 loop spans 16 amino acids. The CDR3 sequence is CASSLRTSPTSYEQYF. CDR3 DNA: TGTGCCAGCAGCTTACGGACTAGCCCCACCTCCTACGAGCAGTACTTC.

The chain links TRBV11-2 to TRBJ2-7; 8 nucleotides agree with TRBD1. V lost 5 bases and J lost 3; bases outside the gene matches: 3. CDR1 and CDR2 from the germline V gene are SGHAT and FQNNGV. This CDR3 has 13 amino acids. This CDR3 reads CASSGQGNYEQYF. CDR3 sequence (DNA): TGTGCCAGCAGCGGACAGGGTAACTACGAGCAGTACTTC.